The 22 T cell receptor beta chains reported below all come from one sample, sequenced in a study of monozygotic twins with inflammatory bowel disease. TCRdb re-called the 5' RACE reads; every CDR3 protein appears as one record, without DNA. In total, the table holds hundreds of thousands of distinct CDR3 sequences. The sample consisted of blood. All receptors derive from a human donor with ulcerative colitis or Crohn's disease, or a healthy co-twin of an affected twin (not recorded which).

V and J are TRBV7-2 and TRBJ2-1; TCRdb indicates TRBD1, and absent DNA this call remains unverified. The CDR3 has 17 residues. Germline CDR1 is SGHTA and CDR2 is FQGNSA. The CDR3 sequence is CASSLGARQGAFNEQFF.

The gene calls are TRBV4-1 and TRBJ2-7; TCRdb selects TRBD1, and the lack of DNA leaves this call unchecked. Germline V lookup: CDR1 MGHRA, CDR2 YSYEKL. This CDR3 comprises 15 residues. CDR3 sequence: CASSPQGAGVEEQYF.

The rearrangement joins TRBV9 to TRBJ2-7; TCRdb calls TRBD1, which cannot be checked without DNA. Germline V gives CDR1 SGDLS, CDR2 YYNGEE. The CDR3 runs 14 residues. The CDR3: CASSLRDSPYEQYF.

The V call is TRBV12-3 or TRBV12-4, the J call TRBJ1-6. The CDR3 is 15 residues long. CDR3 region: CASSLGQQVISPLHF.

The rearrangement links TRBV6-1 to TRBJ1-1. CDR1 is MNHNS, CDR2 SASEGT, per germline. The CDR3 loop spans 15 amino acids. This CDR3 reads CASSRGRTDSLEAFF.

The rearrangement uses TRBV20-1 and TRBJ2-7; there is no DNA to check the TCRdb D call of TRBD1. CDR1 and CDR2 from the germline V gene are DFQATT and SNEGSKA (reference sequence). CDR3 size: 14 residues. The chain's CDR3 is CSANPGQSTHEQYF.

This chain connects TRBV7-2 to TRBJ2-5; without DNA, the TCRdb call of TRBD1 cannot be checked. This CDR3 has 14 residues. Germline assignment: CDR1 SGHTA and CDR2 FQGNSA. The CDR3 reads CASSRDRFDETQYF.

The chain employs TRBV5-6 and TRBJ1-3. Per germline, CDR1 SGHDT and CDR2 YYEEEE. The CDR3 covers 14 residues. The CDR3 region is CASSLFSNGGTIYF.

The chain uses TRBV7-9 and TRBJ1-3; the TCRdb call, TRBD1, lacks DNA for checking. Germline V CDR1 and CDR2: SEHNR, FQNEAQ (reference sequence). CDR3 length: 14 amino acids. CDR3 sequence: CASSAGTEGNTIYF.

The J gene is TRBJ2-1, the V gene TRBV7-7; TCRdb's D call, TRBD1, is unchecked because there is no DNA. The CDR3 has 13 residues. From germline, CDR1 is SSHAT and CDR2 FNYEAQ (reference sequence). The CDR3 spells CASSLGRANEQFF.

The rearrangement joins TRBV7-9 to TRBJ2-1; TCRdb gives TRBD1 as the D gene, but with no DNA this cannot be confirmed. This CDR3 region has 12 residues. Germline V gene lookup returns CDR1 SEHNR and CDR2 FQNEAQ (reference sequence). CDR3 region: CASSYQGDEQFF. Combining the CDR3 with reference TRBV7-9 and TRBJ2-1 gives the whole variable domain DTGVSQNPRHKITKRGQNVTFRCDPISEHNRLYWYRQTLGQGPEFLTYFQNEAQLEKSRLLSDRFSAERPKGSFSTLEIQRTEQGDSAMYLCASSYQGDEQFFGPGTRLTVL.

This chain connects TRBV20-1 to TRBJ1-2. The CDR3 runs 14 residues. The V gene's germline CDR1 is DFQATT and CDR2 SNEGSKA (reference sequence). The CDR3 spells CSARQDVANYGYTF.

The chain is built from TRBV5-4 and TRBJ2-7; TCRdb's assignment of TRBD2 cannot be checked, as there is no DNA. There are 14 residues in the CDR3. Germline CDR1 is SGHNT and CDR2 is YYREEE (reference sequence). This CDR3 reads CASSPTSGSYEQYF. Supplemented by reference TRBV5-4 and TRBJ2-7, the full variable domain reads ETGVTQSPTHLIKTRGQQVTLRCSSQSGHNTVSWYQQALGQGPQFIFQYYREEENGRGNFPPRFSGLQFPNYSSELNVNALELDDSALYLCASSPTSGSYEQYFGPGTRLTVT.

The V call is TRBV7-9, the J call TRBJ2-7; checking the TCRdb D call of TRBD1 is not possible without DNA. The CDR3 loop spans 15 amino acids. Germline V gene lookup returns CDR1 SEHNR and CDR2 FQNEAQ (reference sequence). The chain's CDR3 is CASSLRPAPGVEQYF.

The genes are TRBV5-1 and TRBJ2-3; TCRdb indicates TRBD1, and absent DNA this call remains unverified. The CDR3 length is 17 residues. Germline V lookup: CDR1 SGHRS, CDR2 YFSETQ. The CDR3 reads CASRDVGGGRSTDTQYF.

The CDR3 is CATSIAGGNTGELFF. The V gene is TRBV24-1, the J gene TRBJ2-2; TCRdb names TRBD2, which stays unverified in the absence of DNA. Germline CDR1 reads KGHDR; CDR2 reads SFDVKD. CDR3 length equals 15 residues.

The V and J genes are TRBV5-4 and TRBJ2-2; the TRBD2 assignment by TCRdb is unverifiable without DNA. CDR1 and CDR2 (germline): SGHNT, YYREEE (reference sequence). This CDR3 is 17 amino acids long. The chain's CDR3 is CASSSGLAGGPVGELFF. Full variable domain (missing parts from reference TRBV5-4 and TRBJ2-2): ETGVTQSPTHLIKTRGQQVTLRCSSQSGHNTVSWYQQALGQGPQFIFQYYREEENGRGNFPPRFSGLQFPNYSSELNVNALELDDSALYLCASSSGLAGGPVGELFFGEGSRLTVL.

CDR3 loop: CASSKPGQGVTDTQYF. This rearrangement joins TRBV5-6 to TRBJ2-3; TCRdb names TRBD1, which stays unverified in the absence of DNA. The CDR3 has 16 amino acids. Germline loops: CDR1 SGHDT, CDR2 YYEEEE.

The genes are TRBV12-3 or TRBV12-4 and TRBJ2-1; checking the TCRdb D call of TRBD2 is not possible without DNA. The CDR3 has 13 residues. This CDR3 is CASSPTSVHEQFF.

The chain links TRBV5-1 to TRBJ2-1. CDR3 length: 14 amino acids. Germline loops: CDR1 SGHRS, CDR2 YFSETQ. CDR3 residues: CASSLFEDNNEQFF. Filled out from reference TRBV5-1 and TRBJ2-1, the complete variable domain reads KAGVTQTPRYLIKTRGQQVTLSCSPISGHRSVSWYQQTPGQGLQFLFEYFSETQRNKGNFPGRFSGRQFSNSRSEMNVSTLELGDSALYLCASSLFEDNNEQFFGPGTRLTVL.

This chain links TRBV29-1 with TRBJ2-3; lacking DNA, the TRBD1 call made by TCRdb goes unchecked. The CDR3 contains 16 residues. Looked up from germline, CDR1 is SQVTM and CDR2 is ANQGSEA. CDR3: CSATGGSPPPRNTQYF.

This chain uses TRBV6-2 or TRBV6-3 with TRBJ2-3; TCRdb reports TRBD1, a call that lacks DNA to check it against. This CDR3 has 15 residues. Germline V gene data show CDR1 as MNHEY and CDR2 as SVGEGT. This chain's CDR3 is CASSYTGTRADTQYF.